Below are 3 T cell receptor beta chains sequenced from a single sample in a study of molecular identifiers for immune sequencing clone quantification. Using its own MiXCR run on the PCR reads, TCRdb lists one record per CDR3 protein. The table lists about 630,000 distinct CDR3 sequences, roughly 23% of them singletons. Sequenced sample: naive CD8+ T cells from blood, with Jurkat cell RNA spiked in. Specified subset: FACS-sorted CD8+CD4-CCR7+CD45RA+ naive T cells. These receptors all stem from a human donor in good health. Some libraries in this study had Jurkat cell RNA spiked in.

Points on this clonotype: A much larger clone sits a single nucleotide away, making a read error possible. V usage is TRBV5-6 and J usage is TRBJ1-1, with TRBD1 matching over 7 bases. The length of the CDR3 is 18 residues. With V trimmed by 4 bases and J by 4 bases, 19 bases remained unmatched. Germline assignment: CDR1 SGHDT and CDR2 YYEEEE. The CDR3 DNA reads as TGTGCCAGCAGCCCCCACGATACAGGGGCCCCGATGAGCACTGAAGCTTTCTTT. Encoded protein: CASSPHDTGAPMSTEAFF.

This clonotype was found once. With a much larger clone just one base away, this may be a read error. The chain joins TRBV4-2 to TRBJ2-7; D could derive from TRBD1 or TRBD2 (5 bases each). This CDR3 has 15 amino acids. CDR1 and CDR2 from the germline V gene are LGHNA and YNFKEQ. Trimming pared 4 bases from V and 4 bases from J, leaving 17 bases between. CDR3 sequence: CASSRDSAGTYEQYF. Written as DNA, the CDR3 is TGTGCCAGCAGCCGAGATAGTGCAGGGACGTACGAGCAGTACTTC.

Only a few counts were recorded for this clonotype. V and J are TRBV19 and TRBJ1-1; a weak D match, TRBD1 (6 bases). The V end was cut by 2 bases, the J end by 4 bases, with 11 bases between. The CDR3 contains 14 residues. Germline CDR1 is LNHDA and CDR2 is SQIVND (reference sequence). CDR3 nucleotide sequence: TGTGCCAGTAGTATAAGTATCAGGGGCACTGAAGCTTTCTTT. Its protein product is CASSISIRGTEAFF.